The clone carrying this T cell receptor (beta chain) was counted only a few times. The germline CDR1 and CDR2 sequences are MNHEY and SVGAGI. V dropped 4 bases and J dropped 0 bases, with 11 bases sitting between them. This CDR3 region has 15 residues. The data belong to a study of T-cell memory formation after mild COVID-19. TCRdb passed the 5' RACE reads through MiXCR, listing each CDR3 protein once. The sample consists of a few hundred thousand distinct CDR3 sequences, about 17% of them appearing once. The TCR comes from a man between 18 and 35 years old who had mild COVID-19 (a few samples of this study predate the infection). Cell type and time point are not known. The chain joins TRBV6-5 to TRBJ2-3, with a possible D match to TRBD2 (6 bases). The sequenced sample consisted of PBMCs or a T cell subset sorted from them (not recorded which). The CDR3 is CASSWDLSSTDTQYF. DNA for the CDR3: TGTGCCAGCAGTTGGGACTTATCTAGCACAGATACGCAGTATTTT.